A selection of T cell receptor beta chains follows, all from one sample in a study of T cells in Graves' hyperthyroidism and ophthalmopathy. TCRdb redid the calling of the multiplex PCR reads with MiXCR, one entry per CDR3 protein. The sample yields about 640,000 distinct CDR3 sequences, less than 25% seen once. The sequenced sample consisted of blood. The receptors were sampled from a man aged 30 to 45 with Graves' ophthalmopathy. CDR3s include the opening cysteine and the closing phenylalanine or tryptophan. A D gene is named only where the DNA matches it firmly. The size entry is marked missing in some rows and otherwise reads once, few, many or a size class.

J gene	clone size	V gene	CDR3 length	D gene	CDR3 protein	CDR3 DNA
TRBJ1-6	-	TRBV2	15	-	CASSGQRSYNSPLHF	TGTGCCAGCAGTGGGCAACGCTCCTATAATTCACCCCTCCACTTT
TRBJ1-6	-	TRBV27	19	-	CASSLAGGGHVKILSPLHF	TGTGCCAGCAGTTTAGCGGGGGGGGGACATGTGAAAATATTGTCACCCCTCCACTTT
TRBJ2-7	many	TRBV5-1	15	TRBD2	CASAAGLAGAYEQYF	TGCGCCAGCGCTGCGGGACTAGCGGGAGCCTACGAGCAGTACTTC
TRBJ2-1	many	TRBV3-1	15	-	CASSQERGVYNEQFF	TGTGCCAGCAGCCAAGAGCGGGGAGTTTACAATGAGCAGTTCTTC
TRBJ2-1	many	TRBV2	15	TRBD2	CASRRGLAGESEQFF	TGTGCCAGCAGGAGGGGACTAGCGGGAGAGAGTGAGCAGTTCTTC
TRBJ2-7	many	TRBV28	14	-	CASSPTRESWEQYF	TGTGCCAGCAGTCCCACCCGGGAGTCCTGGGAGCAGTACTTC
TRBJ2-7	few	TRBV4-1	15	-	CASSQEIQSLYEQYF	TGCGCCAGCAGCCAAGAAATCCAGAGCCTCTACGAGCAGTACTTC
TRBJ2-3	few	TRBV30	12	-	CAWSETTDTQYF	TGTGCCTGGAGTGAGACCACAGATACGCAGTATTTT
TRBJ2-1	-	TRBV29-1	14	TRBD1	CSYAGQGMWNEQFF	TGCAGCTATGCCGGACAGGGTATGTGGAATGAGCAGTTCTTC
TRBJ2-1	-	TRBV4-3	17	-	CASSQGLGGSSYNEQFF	TGCGCCAGCAGCCAAGGGTTGGGTGGGAGCTCCTACAATGAGCAGTTCTTC
TRBJ2-2	few	TRBV6-5	18	TRBD2	CASSYSMGAGGPVGELFF	TGTGCCAGCAGTTACTCGATGGGAGCGGGAGGGCCGGTCGGGGAGCTGTTTTTT
TRBJ1-4	few	TRBV6-1	12	-	CASRKGEEKLFF	TGTGCCAGCAGAAAAGGGGAGGAAAAACTGTTTTTT
TRBJ1-2	few	TRBV9	16	-	CASSEAQGPPNYGYTF	TGTGCCAGCAGCGAAGCCCAGGGGCCCCCTAACTATGGCTACACCTTC
TRBJ1-3	once	TRBV6-2/TRBV6-3	12	-	CASMGSGNTIYF	TGTGCCAGCATGGGGAGTGGAAACACCATATATTTT
TRBJ2-1	-	TRBV20-1	14	TRBD2	CSARTSGRGNEQFF	TGCAGTGCTAGGACTAGCGGGAGAGGGAATGAGCAGTTCTTC
TRBJ1-1	once	TRBV28	17	TRBD1	CASNWDRGYLGGTEAFF	TGTGCCAGCAATTGGGACAGGGGCTACCTGGGGGGAACTGAAGCTTTCTTT
TRBJ1-5	few	TRBV4-1	14	TRBD1	CASSGQVTNQPQHF	TGCGCCAGCAGCGGACAGGTCACCAATCAGCCCCAGCATTTT
TRBJ1-5	few	TRBV30	12	-	CAWSVLVQPQHF	TGTGCCTGGAGTGTACTGGTCCAGCCCCAGCATTTT
TRBJ1-2	-	TRBV11-2	13	-	CASSLKGRRDYTF	TGTGCCAGCAGCTTAAAAGGACGACGGGACTACACCTTC
TRBJ2-4	-	TRBV5-5	13	-	CASSRRGENIQYF	TGTGCCAGCAGCCGGAGAGGGGAAAACATTCAGTACTTC
TRBJ1-6	-	TRBV7-9	14	TRBD1	CASSSGQGFSPLHF	TGTGCCAGCAGCTCGGGACAGGGGTTTTCACCCCTCCACTTT
TRBJ2-1	many	TRBV3-1	15	TRBD2	CASSQGIAGGGEQFF	TGTGCCAGCAGCCAAGGGATAGCGGGAGGCGGTGAGCAGTTCTTC
TRBJ1-1	-	TRBV28	13	-	CASSWASATEAFF	TGTGCCAGCAGTTGGGCAAGCGCCACTGAAGCTTTCTTT
TRBJ1-1	few	TRBV29-1	12	TRBD1	CSAGQVNTEAFF	TGCAGCGCTGGACAGGTGAACACTGAAGCTTTCTTT
TRBJ1-6	-	TRBV3-1	15	TRBD1	CASSPGTASNSPLHF	TGTGCCAGCAGCCCTGGGACAGCGTCGAATTCACCCCTCCACTTT
TRBJ2-1	-	TRBV9	15	-	CASSARDAPYNEQFF	TGTGCCAGCAGCGCCCGAGACGCACCCTACAATGAGCAGTTCTTC
TRBJ2-7	-	TRBV28	14	TRBD2	CASSASGGAYEQYF	TGTGCCAGCAGCGCTTCGGGGGGGGCCTACGAGCAGTACTTC
TRBJ2-1	few	TRBV5-1	18	TRBD2	CASSLLAGAFSSASEQFF	TGCGCCAGCAGCTTGTTGGCGGGAGCATTTTCGAGCGCTTCGGAGCAGTTCTTC
TRBJ2-3	many	TRBV7-2	15	-	CASSRRGASTDTQYF	TGTGCCAGCAGCCGTCGGGGGGCTAGCACAGATACGCAGTATTTT
TRBJ2-7	-	TRBV3-1	14	-	CASSQGHDYYEQYF	TGTGCCAGCAGCCAAGGGCATGACTATTACGAGCAGTACTTC
TRBJ1-2	-	TRBV5-1	15	-	CASSLRPVINYGYTF	TGCGCCAGCAGCTTGCGACCAGTAATTAACTATGGCTACACCTTC